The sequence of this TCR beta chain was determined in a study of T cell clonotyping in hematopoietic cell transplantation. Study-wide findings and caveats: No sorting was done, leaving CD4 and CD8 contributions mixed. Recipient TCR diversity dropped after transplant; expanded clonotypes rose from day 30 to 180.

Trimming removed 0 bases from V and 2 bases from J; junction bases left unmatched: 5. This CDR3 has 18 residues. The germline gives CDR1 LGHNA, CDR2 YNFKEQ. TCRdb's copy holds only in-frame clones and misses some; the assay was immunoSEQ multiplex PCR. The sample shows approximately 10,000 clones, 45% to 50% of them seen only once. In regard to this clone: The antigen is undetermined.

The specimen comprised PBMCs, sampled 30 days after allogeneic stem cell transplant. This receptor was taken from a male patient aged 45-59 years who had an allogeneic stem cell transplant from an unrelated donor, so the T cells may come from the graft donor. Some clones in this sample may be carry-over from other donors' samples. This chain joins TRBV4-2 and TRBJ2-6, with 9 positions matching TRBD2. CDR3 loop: CASSQDARGGTGANVLTF. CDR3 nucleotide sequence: TGTGCCAGCAGCCAAGACGCGCGGGGGGGCACTGGGGCCAACGTCCTGACTTTC.